Listed below are T cell receptor beta chains from one sample, sequenced in a study of cytomegalovirus exposure and HLA in healthy donors. Produced via immunoSEQ multiplex PCR; TCRdb's table is partial and in-frame only. The sample's table shows 140,000 to 150,000 clones. The sample consisted of PBMCs. The source is a male donor in good health and CMV-seronegative. CDR3s include the opening cysteine and the closing phenylalanine or tryptophan. D genes are given only for firm matches.

V gene: TRBV2; J gene: TRBJ1-5; CDR3 length: 15; D gene: NA; CDR3 protein: CASNLQGDGNQPQHF; CDR3 DNA: TGTGCCAGCAACCTACAGGGCGACGGCAATCAGCCCCAGCATTTT
V gene: TRBV5-8; J gene: TRBJ1-1; CDR3 length: 13; D gene: NA; CDR3 protein: CASSRGGNTEAFF; CDR3 DNA: TGTGCCAGCAGCCGGGGGGGGAACACTGAAGCTTTCTTT
V gene: TRBV6-1; J gene: TRBJ2-7; CDR3 length: 12; D gene: NA; CDR3 protein: CASLDSSYEQYF; CDR3 DNA: TGTGCCAGTCTCGACAGCTCCTACGAGCAGTACTTC
V gene: TRBV30; J gene: TRBJ2-3; CDR3 length: 15; D gene: TRBD2; CDR3 protein: CAFSGTLLFTDTQYF; CDR3 DNA: TGTGCCTTTAGCGGGACGCTACTATTCACAGATACGCAGTATTTT
V gene: TRBV6-5; J gene: TRBJ2-1; CDR3 length: 16; D gene: NA; CDR3 protein: CASSYSRVIEDNEQFF; CDR3 DNA: TGTGCCAGCAGTTACTCGAGGGTTATCGAAGACAATGAGCAGTTCTTC
V gene: TRBV5-4; J gene: TRBJ2-1; CDR3 length: 14; D gene: NA; CDR3 protein: CATKLGGINNEQFF; CDR3 DNA: TGTGCCACCAAGCTCGGCGGTATCAACAATGAGCAGTTCTTC
V gene: TRBV5-1; J gene: TRBJ2-2; CDR3 length: 11; D gene: NA; CDR3 protein: CASMSTGELFF; CDR3 DNA: TGCGCCAGCATGAGTACCGGGGAGCTGTTTTTT
V gene: TRBV5-1; J gene: TRBJ2-7; CDR3 length: 17; D gene: TRBD2; CDR3 protein: CASSTVPTSGSGNEQYF; CDR3 DNA: TGCGCCAGCAGTACTGTCCCGACTAGCGGGAGTGGGAACGAGCAGTACTTC
V gene: TRBV6-5; J gene: TRBJ1-5; CDR3 length: 15; D gene: TRBD1; CDR3 protein: CASSSGQGAVQPQHF; CDR3 DNA: TGTGCCAGCAGTTCGGGACAGGGGGCCGTTCAGCCCCAGCATTTT
V gene: TRBV10-3; J gene: TRBJ1-2; CDR3 length: 14; D gene: NA; CDR3 protein: CAISGQGNNYGYTF; CDR3 DNA: TGTGCCATCAGTGGGCAGGGCAATAACTATGGCTACACCTTC
V gene: TRBV29-1; J gene: TRBJ1-4; CDR3 length: 13; D gene: TRBD1; CDR3 protein: CSVAWTGDEKLFF; CDR3 DNA: TGCAGCGTTGCATGGACAGGGGACGAAAAACTGTTTTTT
V gene: TRBV5-1; J gene: TRBJ2-7; CDR3 length: 16; D gene: TRBD2; CDR3 protein: CASSGTSGTIPYEQYF; CDR3 DNA: TGCGCCAGCAGCGGGACTAGCGGGACGATCCCCTACGAGCAGTACTTC
V gene: TRBV10-3; J gene: TRBJ1-6; CDR3 length: 17; D gene: NA; CDR3 protein: CAISADPGPPRGSPLHF; CDR3 DNA: TGTGCCATCAGTGCCGACCCCGGACCGCCAAGGGGATCACCCCTCCACTTT
V gene: TRBV19; J gene: TRBJ2-5; CDR3 length: 14; D gene: NA; CDR3 protein: CASRTGTESETQYF; CDR3 DNA: TGTGCCAGTAGAACCGGGACTGAGTCAGAGACCCAGTACTTC
V gene: TRBV5-6; J gene: TRBJ2-5; CDR3 length: 16; D gene: TRBD2; CDR3 protein: CASSIRLAGDQETQYF; CDR3 DNA: TGTGCCAGCAGCATACGGCTGGCGGGGGACCAAGAGACCCAGTACTTC
V gene: TRBV29-1; J gene: TRBJ2-3; CDR3 length: 13; D gene: TRBD2; CDR3 protein: CSVGRSSGTAQYF; CDR3 DNA: TGCAGCGTTGGGAGGTCTAGCGGGACCGCGCAGTATTTT
V gene: TRBV28; J gene: TRBJ2-1; CDR3 length: 15; D gene: TRBD2; CDR3 protein: CASTPGTSANNEQFF; CDR3 DNA: TGTGCCAGCACCCCCGGGACTAGCGCAAACAATGAGCAGTTCTTC
V gene: TRBV6-5; J gene: TRBJ2-3; CDR3 length: 15; D gene: NA; CDR3 protein: CASSYSPPHTNTQYF; CDR3 DNA: TGTGCCAGCAGTTACTCGCCTCCCCACACGAATACGCAGTATTTT
V gene: TRBV27; J gene: TRBJ2-3; CDR3 length: 15; D gene: NA; CDR3 protein: CASSVLAKTTDTQYF; CDR3 DNA: TGTGCCAGCAGCGTTCTAGCGAAGACCACAGATACGCAGTATTTT
V gene: TRBV2; J gene: TRBJ1-1; CDR3 length: 10; D gene: NA; CDR3 protein: CASRNMQAFF; CDR3 DNA: TGTGCCAGCAGGAACATGCAAGCTTTCTTT
V gene: TRBV7-9; J gene: TRBJ1-2; CDR3 length: 14; D gene: NA; CDR3 protein: CASSSPLANYGYTF; CDR3 DNA: TGTGCCAGCAGCTCGCCCCTAGCTAACTATGGCTACACCTTC
V gene: TRBV29-1; J gene: TRBJ1-1; CDR3 length: 12; D gene: NA; CDR3 protein: CSVEDRGGGAFF; CDR3 DNA: TGCAGCGTTGAAGATCGAGGGGGGGGAGCTTTCTTT
V gene: TRBV19; J gene: TRBJ2-7; CDR3 length: 12; D gene: TRBD1; CDR3 protein: CASSHRGGEQYF; CDR3 DNA: TGTGCCAGTAGTCACAGGGGTGGCGAGCAGTACTTC
V gene: TRBV5-6; J gene: TRBJ2-5; CDR3 length: 16; D gene: TRBD1; CDR3 protein: CASSFGQGALIETQYF; CDR3 DNA: TGTGCCAGCAGCTTCGGACAGGGGGCGCTGATAGAGACCCAGTACTTC
V gene: TRBV25-1; J gene: TRBJ1-1; CDR3 length: 15; D gene: NA; CDR3 protein: CASTPTWGSGTEAFF; CDR3 DNA: TGTGCCAGCACCCCTACCTGGGGTAGCGGCACTGAAGCTTTCTTT
V gene: TRBV7-8; J gene: TRBJ1-2; CDR3 length: 15; D gene: TRBD1; CDR3 protein: CASSLAGQGNYGYTF; CDR3 DNA: TGTGCCAGCAGCTTAGCTGGACAGGGTAACTATGGCTACACCTTC
V gene: TRBV5-1; J gene: TRBJ1-6; CDR3 length: 13; D gene: TRBD1; CDR3 protein: CASSLSGGSPLHF; CDR3 DNA: TGCGCCAGCAGCTTGTCAGGGGGTTCACCCCTCCACTTT
V gene: TRBV6-5; J gene: TRBJ2-3; CDR3 length: 11; D gene: NA; CDR3 protein: CASSYRDTQYF; CDR3 DNA: TGTGCCAGCAGTTACCGGGATACGCAGTATTTT
V gene: TRBV4-2; J gene: TRBJ2-7; CDR3 length: 15; D gene: NA; CDR3 protein: CASSQESHSSYEQYF; CDR3 DNA: TGTGCCAGCAGCCAAGAGTCGCACAGCTCCTACGAGCAGTACTTC
V gene: TRBV7-3; J gene: TRBJ1-1; CDR3 length: 12; D gene: NA; CDR3 protein: CASSLGRGEAFF; CDR3 DNA: TGTGCCAGCAGCTTAGGGCGGGGTGAAGCTTTCTTT
V gene: TRBV29-1; J gene: TRBJ2-7; CDR3 length: 12; D gene: NA; CDR3 protein: CSVVQGTYEQYF; CDR3 DNA: TGCAGCGTTGTACAGGGTACCTACGAGCAGTACTTC
V gene: TRBV30; J gene: TRBJ2-1; CDR3 length: 15; D gene: NA; CDR3 protein: CAWSVSMAAQNEQFF; CDR3 DNA: TGTGCCTGGAGTGTAAGTATGGCGGCACAAAATGAGCAGTTCTTC
V gene: TRBV14; J gene: TRBJ2-3; CDR3 length: 14; D gene: NA; CDR3 protein: CASSQRLYTDTQYF; CDR3 DNA: TGTGCCAGCAGCCAACGACTCTACACAGATACGCAGTATTTT
V gene: TRBV6-6; J gene: TRBJ2-7; CDR3 length: 14; D gene: TRBD1; CDR3 protein: CASSQRTGGIEQYF; CDR3 DNA: TGTGCCAGCAGTCAGAGGACAGGGGGGATCGAGCAGTACTTC
V gene: TRBV30; J gene: TRBJ1-1; CDR3 length: 14; D gene: NA; CDR3 protein: CAWSPIQGNTEAFF; CDR3 DNA: TGTGCCTGGAGCCCCATACAGGGAAACACTGAAGCTTTCTTT
V gene: TRBV19; J gene: TRBJ2-3; CDR3 length: 14; D gene: TRBD2; CDR3 protein: CASSKRGVTDTQYF; CDR3 DNA: TGTGCCAGTAGTAAGCGGGGGGTCACAGATACGCAGTATTTT
V gene: TRBV5-6; J gene: TRBJ1-2; CDR3 length: 14; D gene: TRBD1; CDR3 protein: CASSYRDRHYGYTF; CDR3 DNA: TGTGCCAGCAGCTACCGGGACAGGCACTATGGCTACACCTTC
V gene: TRBV4-1; J gene: TRBJ2-7; CDR3 length: 15; D gene: TRBD2; CDR3 protein: CASSPGTSETYEQYF; CDR3 DNA: TGCGCCAGCAGCCCCGGGACTAGCGAGACCTACGAGCAGTACTTC
V gene: TRBV6-1; J gene: TRBJ2-5; CDR3 length: 15; D gene: NA; CDR3 protein: CASSEEGGVRETQYF; CDR3 DNA: TGTGCCAGCAGCGAGGAGGGGGGGGTTCGAGAGACCCAGTACTTC